This T cell receptor beta chain was sequenced in a study of cytomegalovirus exposure and HLA in healthy donors. A word on this clone: Its target is unknown.

The V gene lost 8 bases and the J gene lost 0 bases, with 24 bases spanning the gap. CDR3 length equals 18 residues. The germline gives CDR1 MDHEN, CDR2 SYDVKM. Study-level points and caveats: Later, an analysis found that common viral pathogens appeared to be linked with several of the most significant clusters. Earlier analysis yielded a pattern in which most TCR beta V segments were productive about 87% or about 30% of the time. Across HLA loci, a later analysis found differing TCR association rates, with DRB1 most and HLA-C fewest.

The PCR employed 60 Vbeta primers together with 13 Jbeta primers. Profiling relied on immunoSEQ multiplex PCR, and the TCRdb table lists in-frame clones only, not all of them. The sample contains about 150,000 clones, 70% to 90% of which appear only once. The rearrangement joins TRBV28 to TRBJ2-3; tentative D call: TRBD1 (5 bases). The sequence was collected from a woman younger than 30 in good health and CMV-seronegative. Input material: PBMCs. CDR3 protein: CASFPPADSSLSTDTQYF. The CDR3 DNA is TGTGCCAGCTTCCCCCCCGCCGACAGCTCCCTTAGCACAGATACGCAGTATTTT.